What follows are 30 T cell receptor beta chains derived from one specimen sequenced in a study of tumor-infiltrating lymphocytes in primary liver carcinoma. DNA and RNA were both co-extracted from 20-30 mg of bulk tissue that had not been sorted. TCR beta cDNA was prepared out of 450 to 500 ng total RNA by means of a constant-region primer. Generation of the TCR beta libraries relied on three nested multiplex PCR rounds using slightly modified ARM-PCR. In the first two PCR rounds, TRBV1-TRBV30 forward primers were paired with a C-beta reverse primer, and each round lasted nine to ten cycles. TCRdb used MiXCR to reprocess the multiplex PCR reads, holding one entry per CDR3 protein. The profile shows 52,000 or so distinct CDR3 sequences, around 82% of them singletons. Sequenced sample: liver tumor tissue from sampling region 5. Subset here: tumor region T5, tumor centre. All receptors come from a man aged 35 to 55 with primary liver carcinoma and hepatitis B virus infection.

Regarding this clonotype: The CDR3 ends on some other residue instead of the conserved phenylalanine or tryptophan, so this is likely a read error. This rearrangement joins TRBV28 to TRBJ2-7; 7 bases are a match to TRBD2. V lost 5 bases to trimming and J lost 4 bases; unmatched junction nucleotides: 5. The CDR3 consists of 13 residues. Germline V gene sequence: CDR1 MDHEN, CDR2 SYDVKM. CDR3 region: CASSRGLHYEQYL. The CDR3 DNA follows: TGTGCCAGCAGTCGGGGACTACATTACGAGCAGTACTTA.

V usage is TRBV5-1 and J usage is TRBJ1-4; 9 positions match TRBD1. V gave up 7 bases and J gave up 6 bases; unmatched junction bases: 16. The CDR3 has 17 residues. Germline CDR1 SGHRS, CDR2 YFSETQ. The CDR3 bases are TGCGCCAGCGGCAGGAGACCACAGGGGGCGACCGATGAAAAACTGTTTTTT. Residues: CASGRRPQGATDEKLFF.

Of note for this clonotype: Its ends do not fully match the called genes, so a read error is possible. This sequence joins TRBV29-1 and TRBJ1-1, with D uncertain. The V gene's germline CDR1 is SQVTM and CDR2 ANQGSEA. The CDR3 extends over 12 amino acids. The CDR3 protein is CSARHKGTVAFF. CDR3 sequence (DNA): TGTAGCGCTCGTCATAAGGGTACTGTAGCTTTCTTT. Complete variable domain (other parts from reference TRBV29-1 and TRBJ1-1): SAVISQKPSRDICQRGTSLTIQCQVDSQVTMMFWYRQQPGQSLTLIATANQGSEATYESGFVIDKFPISRPNLTFSTLTVSNMSPEDSSIYLCSARHKGTVAFFGQGTRLTVV.

This clonotype was recorded once. Germline is not matched at one junction end, which may reflect a read error. This chain links TRBV6-6 with TRBJ2-7, with 7 bases aligning to TRBD2. The CDR3 runs 14 residues. In germline, CDR1 is MNHNY, CDR2 SVGAGI (reference sequence). The CDR3 protein is CANSIAGSAYEQYF. In DNA, the CDR3 is TGTGCCAACAGCATAGCGGGCTCGGCCTACGAGCAGTATTTC.

Ten or more counts support this clonotype. The chain joins TRBV30 to TRBJ2-4, with unresolved D. This CDR3 is 14 amino acids long. Looked up from germline, CDR1 is GTSNPN and CDR2 is SVGIG (reference sequence). The ends were cut back, 5 bases at V and 3 bases at J, with 14 bases in the middle. Written as DNA, the CDR3 is TGTGCCTGGGAGGACCCCGTTGGCAAAAACATTCAGTACTTC. As protein: CAWEDPVGKNIQYF.

In the case of this clonotype: The conserved closing phenylalanine or tryptophan is absent in this CDR3, likely reflecting a read error. V gene TRBV11-2 combines with J gene TRBJ2-2; TRBD2 might be the D (5 bases). The CDR3 runs 14 residues. Germline CDR1 reads SGHAT; CDR2 reads FQNNGV. This CDR3 reads CAGSLESHTGKLFS. For the CDR3, the DNA is TGTGCCGGCAGCCTAGAGAGTCACACCGGGAAGCTGTTTTCT.

Worth noting for this clonotype: A read error is possible here, since a much larger clone lies one base away. This chain links TRBV24-1 with TRBJ2-6; D might be TRBD1 or TRBD2, each matching 5 bases. Germline V lookup: CDR1 KGHDR, CDR2 SFDVKD. The germline V and J ends were trimmed by 3 bases and 6 bases, with 14 bases remaining between them. The CDR3 is 16 residues long. The CDR3 region has the DNA TGTGCCACCAGTGATAGGGCCGGGGCCGTGGCCAACGTCCTGACTTTC. Its protein product is CATSDRAGAVANVLTF.

This clonotype was seen ten or more times. The chain carries TRBV12-3 or TRBV12-4 and TRBJ1-6; D gene unclear. Trimming shortened V by 8 bases and J by 7 bases, and 12 bases separated the two germline ends. This CDR3 region has 13 residues. In DNA, the CDR3 is TGTGCCAGCCGCGCCCGGGCGAATTCACCCCTCCACTTT. Translated: CASRARANSPLHF.

The J gene is TRBJ1-6, the V gene TRBV6-1, with 11 bases matching TRBD1. With 5 bases clipped from V and 7 bases from J, the junction kept 4 bases outside the gene matches. This CDR3 spans 15 amino acids. The germline V gene has CDR1 MNHNS and CDR2 SASEGT. The CDR3 protein is CASSLGTGGNSPLHF. In DNA, the CDR3 is TGTGCCAGCAGTCTAGGGACAGGGGGGAATTCACCCCTCCACTTT.

V gene TRBV5-1 combines with J gene TRBJ2-7, with TRBD2 as a possible D gene (6 bases). CDR3 length equals 15 residues. Germline V lookup: CDR1 SGHRS, CDR2 YFSETQ. V gave up 4 bases and J gave up 3 bases, with 17 bases separating them. The CDR3 DNA follows: TGCGCCAGCAGCCGGACTCCGGGAGAGATCTACGAGCAGTACTTC. This gives the protein CASSRTPGEIYEQYF.

The rearrangement uses TRBV11-2 and TRBJ2-2; the D is unclear. This CDR3 is built from 15 residues. Germline CDR1 is SGHAT and CDR2 is FQNNGV. Trimming removed 1 base from V and 2 bases from J, with 8 bases in between. Here the CDR3 reads CASSLATGNTGELFF. CDR3 DNA sequence: TGTGCCAGCAGCTTAGCGACGGGTAACACCGGGGAGCTGTTTTTT.

There are a few counts of this clonotype. The junction departs from germline at one end; a sequencing error may be responsible. The J gene is TRBJ1-2, the V gene TRBV6-2 or TRBV6-3; D not resolved. There are 13 residues in the CDR3. Germline V lookup: CDR1 MNHEY, CDR2 SVGEGT. The CDR3 loop reads CASSYGSNYDYTF. The DNA for the CDR3 is TGTGCCAGCAGTTACGGCAGCAACTATGACTACACCTTC.

In its sample, this clonotype was seen many times. The chain recombines TRBV6-1 with TRBJ2-1; 7 bases are a match to TRBD2. Germline lookup yields CDR1 MNHNS and CDR2 SASEGT. The CDR3 covers 13 residues. Losses at the gene ends were 11 bases for V and 6 bases for J; bases not matched to a gene: 10. The CDR3 sequence: CAGEEGLSNEQFF. The DNA for the CDR3 is TGTGCCGGCGAGGAGGGACTAAGCAATGAGCAGTTCTTC.

The table lists this clonotype with many counts. The V call is TRBV28, the J call TRBJ2-7; D uncertain. Per germline, CDR1 MDHEN and CDR2 SYDVKM. V shed 3 bases and J shed 0 bases, with 9 bases lying between them. The CDR3 is 14 residues long. CDR3 sequence reads: CASSFQVNSYEQYF. CDR3 nucleotides: TGTGCCAGCAGTTTCCAGGTAAACTCCTACGAGCAGTACTTC.

As to this clonotype: Relative to the germline gene, one junction end is altered; a read error may explain this. The chain joins TRBV6-1 to TRBJ2-2, with a possible D match to TRBD2 (6 bases). Germline V gene sequence: CDR1 MNHNS, CDR2 SASEGT. The CDR3 runs 17 residues. The CDR3 loop is CANSGNRAGEDTGELFF. The CDR3 region has the DNA TGTGCCAACAGTGGAAACCGGGCCGGGGAGGACACCGGGGAGCTGTTTTTT.

V usage is TRBV5-4 and J usage is TRBJ2-1; unclear D gene. Trimming took 8 bases from V and 2 from J, leaving 14 bases between them. CDR3 length equals 14 residues. Looked up from germline, CDR1 is SGHNT and CDR2 is YYREEE (reference sequence). CDR3: CARSSSGTYNEQFF. The DNA for the CDR3 is TGTGCCAGGAGTTCCTCTGGGACCTACAATGAGCAGTTCTTC. Full variable domain (missing parts from reference TRBV5-4 and TRBJ2-1): ETGVTQSPTHLIKTRGQQVTLRCSSQSGHNTVSWYQQALGQGPQFIFQYYREEENGRGNFPPRFSGLQFPNYSSELNVNALELDDSALYLCARSSSGTYNEQFFGPGTRLTVL.

This chain uses TRBV28 with TRBJ1-5; 7 bases fit TRBD1. Trimming removed 7 bases from V and 11 bases from J; junction bases left unmatched: 8. CDR3 size: 12 residues. Germline assignment: CDR1 MDHEN and CDR2 SYDVKM. CDR3 in DNA: TGTGCCAGCAACATCAGGGGACAGTCCCAGCATTTT. It codes for CASNIRGQSQHF.

Turning to this clonotype: The CDR3 does not end in the conserved phenylalanine or tryptophan, so this is likely a read error. The chain has TRBV5-1 and TRBJ2-1, with TRBD2 identical over 14 bases. Germline-derived CDR1 and CDR2 are SGHRS and YFSETQ. CDR3 length equals 16 residues. CDR3: CVSSMRTSGRPAEQFL. The CDR3 DNA is TGCGTCAGCAGTATGAGGACTAGCGGGAGGCCGGCTGAGCAGTTCTTA.

About this clonotype: No conserved phenylalanine or tryptophan is present at the end of the CDR3, so a read error is the likely explanation. This chain connects TRBV6-5 to TRBJ2-2; D is possibly TRBD1 or TRBD2 (5 bases each). This CDR3 is 16 amino acids long. In germline, CDR1 is MNHEY, CDR2 SVGAGI. CDR3 residues: CASSYRSTANTGDLFC. In DNA, the CDR3 is TGTGCCAGCAGTTACAGGTCGACAGCGAACACCGGGGATCTGTTTTGT.

The rearrangement links TRBV29-1 to TRBJ2-7; D is perhaps TRBD1 (6 bases). The CDR3 sequence is 13 residues long. The germline V and J ends were trimmed by 6 bases and 5 bases, with 17 bases remaining between them. CDR1 and CDR2 (germline): SQVTM, ANQGSEA. CDR3 bases: TGCAGCGTCGAAACAGGGCATGTCGACGAGCAGTACTTC. Translating gives CSVETGHVDEQYF.

A remark on this clonotype: The junction shows a germline mismatch at one end, possibly a read error. The rearrangement joins TRBV11-1 to TRBJ2-2, with D perhaps matching TRBD1 or TRBD2 (5 bases each). The CDR3 loop spans 15 amino acids. Germline CDR1 is SGHAT and CDR2 is FQDESV (reference sequence). This chain's CDR3 is CASGYTGPFSGKLFF. Written as DNA, the CDR3 is TGTGCTAGTGGCTATACAGGACCTTTCTCCGGGAAGCTGTTTTTT.

This clonotype was found once. This chain links TRBV29-1 with TRBJ2-1, with 14 bases that match TRBD2. Germline values: CDR1 SQVTM, CDR2 ANQGSEA. The CDR3 runs to 15 residues. V dropped 4 bases and J dropped 13; count of bases not matched to a gene: 12. The CDR3 bases are TGCAGCGTTGGACTAGCGGGAGGGTTCTTCAATGGACAGTTCTTC. This encodes CSVGLAGGFFNGQFF.

In the case of this clonotype: Given the absence of the conserved phenylalanine or tryptophan at the CDR3 end, a read error is likely. CDR3 sequence reads: CASSLRLAGSIDTQYL. CDR3 DNA: TGTGCCAGCAGCTTAAGACTGGCGGGGAGCATAGATACGCAGTATCTT. The rearrangement uses TRBV11-2 and TRBJ2-3, with D perhaps matching TRBD2 (6 bases). The germline CDR1 and CDR2 sequences are SGHAT and FQNNGV. This CDR3 comprises 16 residues.

The J gene is TRBJ2-5, the V gene TRBV12-3 or TRBV12-4; D unclear. The CDR3 is made up of 13 amino acids. The V end was cut by 6 bases, the J end by 4 bases, with 12 bases between. The CDR3 loop reads CASRPCSPETQYF. Here the CDR3 DNA reads TGTGCCAGCAGGCCATGTTCCCCAGAGACCCAGTACTTC.

Worth noting for this clonotype: Germline and junction disagree at one end, which may indicate a read error. The rearrangement links TRBV29-1 to TRBJ2-5; 9 nucleotides line up with TRBD1. In germline, CDR1 is SQVTM, CDR2 ANQGSEA. CDR3 size: 15 residues. CDR3 nucleotide sequence: TGCAGCGTTGAGCCCTACAGGGGGCGACAAGAGACCCACTACTTC. This sequence encodes CSVEPYRGRQETHYF. The full variable domain, in which reference TRBV29-1 and TRBJ2-5 provide the parts outside the CDR3, is SAVISQKPSRDICQRGTSLTIQCQVDSQVTMMFWYRQQPGQSLTLIATANQGSEATYESGFVIDKFPISRPNLTFSTLTVSNMSPEDSSIYLCSVEPYRGRQETHYFGPGTRLLVL.

A remark on this clonotype: The junction shows a germline mismatch at one end, possibly a read error. CDR3 coding DNA: TGTGTCAGCAGCCTCCGGGACAGTGCCCACGAGCAATACTTC. Translating gives CVSSLRDSAHEQYF. The chain employs TRBV6-2 or TRBV6-3 and TRBJ2-7; 7 bases agree with TRBD1. The CDR3 extends over 14 amino acids. Germline assignment: CDR1 MNHEY and CDR2 SVGEGT.

The chain employs TRBV29-1 and TRBJ2-5; TRBD1 or TRBD2 may be the D gene (5 bases each). The CDR3 covers 15 residues. Trimming took off 8 bases at V and 4 bases at J, with 23 bases between the two ends. Germline assignment: CDR1 SQVTM and CDR2 ANQGSEA. The chain's CDR3 is CSFRTSGSWAETQYF. The CDR3 DNA sequence: TGCAGCTTTCGGACAAGCGGTAGTTGGGCAGAGACCCAGTACTTC.

Many counts were recorded for this clonotype. V usage is TRBV19 and J usage is TRBJ1-2; possibly TRBD1 for D (6 bases). Germline loops: CDR1 LNHDA, CDR2 SQIVND (reference sequence). V lost 8 bases and J lost 6, with 16 bases in between. The CDR3 is 13 amino acids. Written as DNA, the CDR3 is TGTGCCAGTCGGCGGGACATGATCCATGGCTACACCTTC. The encoded protein is CASRRDMIHGYTF.

Worth noting for this clonotype: The junction and the germline gene differ at one end; a read error may be behind it. The V call is TRBV20-1, the J call TRBJ2-1, with TRBD1 identical over 9 bases. This CDR3 is 15 amino acids long. Germline CDR1 is DFQATT and CDR2 is SNEGSKA (reference sequence). The DNA for the CDR3 is TGCAGTGCTAGACACTTGGGGACAGGGATCTCTGAGCGGTTCTTC. Amino acids: CSARHLGTGISERFF.

The sample holds a few counts of this clonotype. The chain is built from TRBV4-3 and TRBJ2-1; a possible D gene is TRBD1 (7 bases). Trimming stripped 0 bases from V and 4 bases from J, with 13 bases between. This CDR3 spans 16 amino acids. The V gene's germline CDR1 is LGHNA and CDR2 YSLEER. In DNA form, the CDR3 reads TGCGCCAGCAGCCAAGAAACCAGGGGGAGGTACAATGAGCAGTTCTTC. This sequence encodes CASSQETRGRYNEQFF.